Listed below are T cell receptor beta chains from one sample, sequenced in a study of cytomegalovirus exposure and HLA in healthy donors. Assay: immunoSEQ multiplex PCR; the TCRdb copy retains only in-frame clones and omits some. The data hold about 190,000 clones, with around 84% observed a single time. Sequenced sample: PBMCs. These TCRs come from a man between 18 and 29 years old in good health and CMV-seropositive. CDR3s include the opening cysteine and the closing phenylalanine or tryptophan. A D gene is named only where the DNA matches it firmly. Clone size appears in some rows only: once, few, many, or a class for an expanded clone.

D	size	J	V	length	DNA	CDR3
TRBD1	few	TRBJ2-5	TRBV27	16	TGTGCCAGCAACCCTGGACAGGGGGCGCGTCAGGAGACCCAGTACTTC	CASNPGQGARQETQYF
TRBD1	-	TRBJ1-2	TRBV6-5	14	TGTGCCAGCAGCCCTTCAGACAGGGGCTATGGCTACACCTTC	CASSPSDRGYGYTF
TRBD1	-	TRBJ2-1	TRBV7-3	15	TGTGCCAGCAGCTTAACGGGACAGGGGGTTGATGAGCAGTTCTTC	CASSLTGQGVDEQFF
-	-	TRBJ2-1	TRBV7-6	15	TGTGCCAGCAGACTAGACTTGTCCTCCTACAATGAGCAGTTCTTC	CASRLDLSSYNEQFF
-	-	TRBJ1-1	TRBV28	15	TGTGCCAGCAGTTTACGGGCCGGGCGGGGGACTGAAGCTTTCTTT	CASSLRAGRGTEAFF
TRBD1	-	TRBJ1-2	TRBV11-2	14	TGTGCCAGCAGCTTAGACAGGGGGCGCGATGGCTACACCTTC	CASSLDRGRDGYTF
-	-	TRBJ1-5	TRBV7-8	10	TGTGCTAGCGGGAGCCAGCCCCAGCATTTT	CASGSQPQHF
TRBD2	-	TRBJ2-3	TRBV7-9	16	TGTGCCAGCAGAAAGGGACTAGCGGCCAGCACAGATACGCAGTATTTT	CASRKGLAASTDTQYF
TRBD1	-	TRBJ2-2	TRBV15	17	TGTGCCACCAGCAGTGGGCAGACAGGGGGGAACACCGGGGAGCTGTTTTTT	CATSSGQTGGNTGELFF
-	-	TRBJ1-2	TRBV4-2	15	TGTGCCAGCAGCCAAGGGTCACAGTCTAACTATGGCTACACCTTC	CASSQGSQSNYGYTF
-	-	TRBJ1-2	TRBV28	13	TGTGCCAGCAGAAATTTTGGCGGCGGTGGCTACACCTTC	CASRNFGGGGYTF
TRBD1	-	TRBJ1-2	TRBV9	16	TGTGCCAGCAGCGTAGGAGCAGGGGGCATAAAAAAGGGCTACACCTTC	CASSVGAGGIKKGYTF
-	-	TRBJ1-1	TRBV9	17	TGTGCCAGCAGCGTAGGAACCGGGATTTTCCCTGACACTGAAGCTTTCTTT	CASSVGTGIFPDTEAFF
-	once	TRBJ1-1	TRBV5-6	15	TGTGCCAGCAGCTTGGGAACAGGCATGAACACTGAAGCTTTCTTT	CASSLGTGMNTEAFF
TRBD2	-	TRBJ2-3	TRBV13	15	TGTGCCAGCAGCCCCGGACTAGCGGACACAGATACGCAGTATTTT	CASSPGLADTDTQYF
-	-	TRBJ2-7	TRBV30	14	TGTGCCTGGAGTCACAGGGCCAGCTCCTACGAGCAGTACTTC	CAWSHRASSYEQYF
TRBD2	-	TRBJ2-3	TRBV7-9	15	TGTGCCAGCAGGAAAACTAGCGAGAGCACAGATACGCAGTATTTT	CASRKTSESTDTQYF
-	once	TRBJ1-1	TRBV2	13	TGTGCCAGCAGTGGTACGGTGAACACTGAAGCTTTCTTT	CASSGTVNTEAFF
TRBD1	-	TRBJ2-3	TRBV4-1	19	TGCGCCAGCAGCCGGCAAACAGGGGGCAATAGCGGGTTCACAGATACGCAGTATTTT	CASSRQTGGNSGFTDTQYF
TRBD1	-	TRBJ2-1	TRBV29-1	14	TGCAGCGTTGGGAGGACAGGGAAGGGCAATGAGCAGTTCTTC	CSVGRTGKGNEQFF
-	-	TRBJ1-4	TRBV4-3	15	TGCGCCAGCAGCCAAGTACGGGATGGAGCTGAAAAACTGTTTTTT	CASSQVRDGAEKLFF
-	few	TRBJ2-3	TRBV4-3	11	TGCGCCAGCAGACAGGGAGATACGCAGTATTTT	CASRQGDTQYF
TRBD2	-	TRBJ2-7	TRBV7-2	16	TGTGCCAGCAGCCCCCCCGGGAGCGGGAGTTCGTACGAGCAGTACTTC	CASSPPGSGSSYEQYF
TRBD2	-	TRBJ2-3	TRBV9	16	TGTGCCAGCAGCGGCCGGACTAGCGGGAGTCCCGATACGCAGTATTTT	CASSGRTSGSPDTQYF
TRBD2	once	TRBJ2-5	TRBV5-1	17	TGCGCCAGCAGCGGGGGACTAGCGGGAGGGAACCAAGAGACCCAGTACTTC	CASSGGLAGGNQETQYF
TRBD2	-	TRBJ2-2	TRBV6-5	15	TGTGCCAGCAGCCGGACTAGCGGGAACACCGGGGAGCTGTTTTTT	CASSRTSGNTGELFF
-	once	TRBJ2-7	TRBV27	15	TGTGCCAGCAGTTTCGGGACTGTCCCCTCTTACGAGCAGTACTTC	CASSFGTVPSYEQYF
-	-	TRBJ2-5	TRBV5-1	13	TGCGCCAGCAGCTTGTCGCAGGAGGTACACCAGTACTTC	CASSLSQEVHQYF
-	-	TRBJ2-7	TRBV6-1	12	TGTGCCAGCAGTGACGGCACGAGGGAGCAGTACTTC	CASSDGTREQYF
-	-	TRBJ2-7	TRBV11-2	13	TGTGCCAGCAGCCCGGGCGGGACCTACGAGCAGTACTTC	CASSPGGTYEQYF
-	-	TRBJ2-7	TRBV5-4	14	TGTGCCAGCAGCCTTCCGGTAGAGCCCTACGAGCAGTACTTC	CASSLPVEPYEQYF
TRBD2	few	TRBJ2-6	TRBV4-3	16	TGCGCCAGCAGCCCCGATAGCGGGAGTGGGGCCAACGTCCTGACTTTC	CASSPDSGSGANVLTF
-	-	TRBJ1-2	TRBV14	15	TGTGCCAGCAGCCAAGATCAGGGAAGTTACTATGGCTACACCTTC	CASSQDQGSYYGYTF
TRBD2	-	TRBJ2-7	TRBV23-1	17	TGCGCCAGCAGTCAATCCCCCTCACTAGCGGTAACCTACGAGCAGTACTTC	CASSQSPSLAVTYEQYF
TRBD2	-	TRBJ2-2	TRBV5-4	17	TGTGCCAGCGGTGGGTTAGCGGGAGTAGAGGGGACCGGGGAGCTGTTTTTT	CASGGLAGVEGTGELFF
TRBD2	once	TRBJ2-3	TRBV5-1	16	TGCGCCAGCAGAGGGACTAGCGGTACTAGCACAGATACGCAGTATTTT	CASRGTSGTSTDTQYF
-	-	TRBJ2-1	TRBV30	13	TGTGCCTGGAGTGTTGGCAGGTACAATGAGCAGTTCTTC	CAWSVGRYNEQFF
TRBD2	-	TRBJ2-7	TRBV6-5	14	TGTGCCAGCAGAAGACACGGGGGGAAATACGAGCAGTACTTC	CASRRHGGKYEQYF
-	-	TRBJ1-2	TRBV28	12	TGTGCCAGCAGGACGGAGCTGGCTGGCTACACCTTC	CASRTELAGYTF
-	few	TRBJ2-3	TRBV9	14	TGTGCCAGCAGCTCCGCCGGGGAAACTAATACGCAGTATTTT	CASSSAGETNTQYF